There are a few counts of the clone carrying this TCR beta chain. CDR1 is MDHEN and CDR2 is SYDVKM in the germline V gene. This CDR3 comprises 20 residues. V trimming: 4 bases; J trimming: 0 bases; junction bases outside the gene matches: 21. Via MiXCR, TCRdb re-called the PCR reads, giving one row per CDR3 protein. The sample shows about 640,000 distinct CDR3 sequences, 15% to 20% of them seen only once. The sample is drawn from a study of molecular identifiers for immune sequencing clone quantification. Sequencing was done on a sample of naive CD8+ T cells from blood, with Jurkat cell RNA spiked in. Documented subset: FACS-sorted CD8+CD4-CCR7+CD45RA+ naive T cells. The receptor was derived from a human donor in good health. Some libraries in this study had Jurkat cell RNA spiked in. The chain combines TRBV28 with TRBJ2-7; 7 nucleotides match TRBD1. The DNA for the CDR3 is TGTGCCAGCAGTTCTTACCCCTCTATCACGGACAGGCCTAACTCCTACGAGCAGTACTTC. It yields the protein CASSSYPSITDRPNSYEQYF.